This TCR beta chain was identified in a study of T-cell reconstitution after alpha-beta-depleted transplantation in children. Findings and caveats of the study: It was reported that alpha-beta T cells came from several hundred expanded graft clones (about two months after transplant).

During its preparation, the TCRbeta library received unique molecular identifiers. TCRdb analysed the PCR reads with MiXCR anew, one entry per CDR3 protein. The sample contains 450,000 to 700,000 distinct CDR3 sequences, around 27% of which appear only once. Note on this clonotype: Its specificity is not known.

The receptor comes from a boy in the first two years of life with Wiskott-Aldrich syndrome, due to receive a stem cell transplant. Sequencing used PBMCs, obtained before TCRalphabeta/CD19-depleted stem cell transplant.

CDR3 DNA: TGTGCCAGCAGCTCCTTGGCTTCGACAGATCAGCAGTTCTTC. Protein product: CASSSLASTDQQFF. The rearrangement uses TRBV12-3 or TRBV12-4 and TRBJ2-1; weak D call: TRBD1 (5 bases). CDR3 length equals 14 residues. Trimming removed 6 bases at V and 11 bases at J, with 20 bases between.